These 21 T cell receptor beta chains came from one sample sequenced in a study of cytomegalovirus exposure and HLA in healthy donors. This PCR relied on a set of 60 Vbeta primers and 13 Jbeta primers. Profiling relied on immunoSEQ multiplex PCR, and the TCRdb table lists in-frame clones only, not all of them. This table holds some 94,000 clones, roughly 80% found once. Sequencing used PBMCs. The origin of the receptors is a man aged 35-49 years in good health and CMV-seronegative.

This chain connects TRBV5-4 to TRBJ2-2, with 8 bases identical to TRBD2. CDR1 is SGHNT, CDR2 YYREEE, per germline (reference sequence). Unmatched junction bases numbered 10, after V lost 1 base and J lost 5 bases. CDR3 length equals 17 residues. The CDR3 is CASSLQAGVGVTGELFF. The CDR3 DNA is TGTGCCAGCAGCTTGCAAGCGGGAGTGGGGGTGACCGGGGAGCTGTTTTTT. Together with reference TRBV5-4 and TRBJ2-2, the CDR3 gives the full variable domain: ETGVTQSPTHLIKTRGQQVTLRCSSQSGHNTVSWYQQALGQGPQFIFQYYREEENGRGNFPPRFSGLQFPNYSSELNVNALELDDSALYLCASSLQAGVGVTGELFFGEGSRLTVL.

The CDR3 region is CASSSGGREQYF. The CDR3 DNA reads as TGTGCCAGCAGCTCAGGGGGCCGCGAGCAGTACTTC. The chain employs TRBV7-9 and TRBJ2-7; 8 bases fit TRBD1. The germline CDR1 and CDR2 sequences are SEHNR and FQNEAQ (reference sequence). This CDR3 has 12 amino acids. Trimming took 4 bases from V and 6 from J; bases not matched to a gene: 2.

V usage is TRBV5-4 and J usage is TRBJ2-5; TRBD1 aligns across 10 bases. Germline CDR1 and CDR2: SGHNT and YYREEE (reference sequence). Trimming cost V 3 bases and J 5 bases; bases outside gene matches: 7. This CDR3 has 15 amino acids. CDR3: CASSSGQGVWETQYF. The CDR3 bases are TGTGCCAGCAGCTCCGGACAGGGGGTGTGGGAGACCCAGTACTTC.

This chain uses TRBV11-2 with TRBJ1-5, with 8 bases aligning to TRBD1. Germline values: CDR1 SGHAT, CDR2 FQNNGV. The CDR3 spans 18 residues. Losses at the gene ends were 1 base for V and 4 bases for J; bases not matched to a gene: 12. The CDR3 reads CASSLGTGFEVENQPQHF. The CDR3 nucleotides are TGTGCCAGCAGCTTAGGGACAGGGTTCGAAGTTGAGAATCAGCCCCAGCATTTT.

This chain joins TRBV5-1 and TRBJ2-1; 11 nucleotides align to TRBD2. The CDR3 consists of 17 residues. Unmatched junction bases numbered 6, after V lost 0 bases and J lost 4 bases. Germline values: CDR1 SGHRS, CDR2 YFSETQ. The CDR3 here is CASSLATSGSGYNEQFF. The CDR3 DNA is TGCGCCAGCAGCTTGGCAACTAGCGGGAGTGGGTACAATGAGCAGTTCTTC. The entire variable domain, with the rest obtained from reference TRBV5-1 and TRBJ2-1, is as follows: KAGVTQTPRYLIKTRGQQVTLSCSPISGHRSVSWYQQTPGQGLQFLFEYFSETQRNKGNFPGRFSGRQFSNSRSEMNVSTLELGDSALYLCASSLATSGSGYNEQFFGPGTRLTVL.

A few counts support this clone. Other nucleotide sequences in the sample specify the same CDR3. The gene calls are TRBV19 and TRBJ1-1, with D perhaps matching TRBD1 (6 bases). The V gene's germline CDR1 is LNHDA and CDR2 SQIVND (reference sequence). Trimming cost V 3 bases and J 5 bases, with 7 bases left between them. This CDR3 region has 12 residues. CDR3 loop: CASSMTGTEAFF. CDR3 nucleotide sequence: TGTGCCAGTAGTATGACAGGTACTGAAGCTTTCTTT.

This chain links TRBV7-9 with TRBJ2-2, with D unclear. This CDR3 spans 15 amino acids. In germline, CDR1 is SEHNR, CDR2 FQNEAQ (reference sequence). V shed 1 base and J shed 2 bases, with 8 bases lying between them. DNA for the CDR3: TGTGCCAGCAGCTTAGTCCAGCGTAACACCGGGGAGCTGTTTTTT. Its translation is CASSLVQRNTGELFF.

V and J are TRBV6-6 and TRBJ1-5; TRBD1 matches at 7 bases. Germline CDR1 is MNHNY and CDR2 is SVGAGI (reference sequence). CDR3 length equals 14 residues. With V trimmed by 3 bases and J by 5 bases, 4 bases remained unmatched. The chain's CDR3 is CASSYSGGDQPQHF. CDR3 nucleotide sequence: TGTGCCAGCAGTTATTCAGGGGGTGATCAGCCCCAGCATTTT.

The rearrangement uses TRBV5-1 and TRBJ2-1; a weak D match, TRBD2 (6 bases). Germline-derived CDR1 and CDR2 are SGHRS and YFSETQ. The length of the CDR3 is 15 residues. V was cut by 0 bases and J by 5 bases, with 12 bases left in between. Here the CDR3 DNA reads TGCGCCAGCAGCTTGGGCGGGACCGAAAACAATGAGCAGTTCTTC. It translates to CASSLGGTENNEQFF.

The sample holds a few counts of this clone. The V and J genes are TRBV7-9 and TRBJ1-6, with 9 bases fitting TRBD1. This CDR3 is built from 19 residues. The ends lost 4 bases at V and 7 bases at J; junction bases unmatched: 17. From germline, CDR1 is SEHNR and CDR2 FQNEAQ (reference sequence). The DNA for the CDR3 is TGTGCCAGCAGCTCGGATGGACGGGGGGAGACAGGGGGAAATTCACCCCTCCACTTT. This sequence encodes CASSSDGRGETGGNSPLHF.

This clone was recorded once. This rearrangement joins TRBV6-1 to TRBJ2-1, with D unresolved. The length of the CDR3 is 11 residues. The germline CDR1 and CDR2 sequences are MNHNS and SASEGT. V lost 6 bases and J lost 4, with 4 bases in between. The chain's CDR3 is CASRTYNEQFF. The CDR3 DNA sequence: TGTGCCAGCAGGACATACAATGAGCAGTTCTTC.

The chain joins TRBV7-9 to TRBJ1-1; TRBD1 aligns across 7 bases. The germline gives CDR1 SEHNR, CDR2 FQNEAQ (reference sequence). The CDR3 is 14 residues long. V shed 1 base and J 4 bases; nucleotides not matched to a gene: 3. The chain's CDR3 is CASSLVPGGTEAFF. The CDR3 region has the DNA TGTGCCAGCAGCTTAGTACCAGGGGGCACTGAAGCTTTCTTT.

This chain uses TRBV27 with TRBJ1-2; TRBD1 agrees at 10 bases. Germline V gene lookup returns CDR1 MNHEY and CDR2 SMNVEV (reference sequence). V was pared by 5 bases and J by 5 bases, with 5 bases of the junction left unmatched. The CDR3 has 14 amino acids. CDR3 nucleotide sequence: TGTGCCAGCAGTCAGACAGGGGGCTGGTATGGCTACACCTTC. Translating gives CASSQTGGWYGYTF.

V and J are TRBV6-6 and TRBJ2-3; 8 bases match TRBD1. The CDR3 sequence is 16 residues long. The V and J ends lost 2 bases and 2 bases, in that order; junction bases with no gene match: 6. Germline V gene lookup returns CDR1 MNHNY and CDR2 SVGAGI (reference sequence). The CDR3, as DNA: TGTGCCAGCAGTTACGGGCAGGGGGCCCACACAGATACGCAGTATTTT. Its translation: CASSYGQGAHTDTQYF.

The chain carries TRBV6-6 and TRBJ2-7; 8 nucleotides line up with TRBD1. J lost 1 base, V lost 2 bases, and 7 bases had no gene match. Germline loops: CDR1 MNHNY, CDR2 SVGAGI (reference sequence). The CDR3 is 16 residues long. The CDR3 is CASSYGQGARSYEQYF. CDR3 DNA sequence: TGTGCCAGCAGTTACGGGCAGGGGGCGCGTTCCTACGAGCAGTACTTC.

CDR3 coding DNA: TGTGCCAGCAGTGAGAAAGGGACAGGGGGCTACGAGCAGTACTTC. Translated, it gives CASSEKGTGGYEQYF. The V and J genes are TRBV6-1 and TRBJ2-7; 11 bases align to TRBD1. Germline V gene sequence: CDR1 MNHNS, CDR2 SASEGT. CDR3 size: 15 residues. The V segment lost 3 bases and the J segment 3 bases; nucleotides outside the gene matches: 4.

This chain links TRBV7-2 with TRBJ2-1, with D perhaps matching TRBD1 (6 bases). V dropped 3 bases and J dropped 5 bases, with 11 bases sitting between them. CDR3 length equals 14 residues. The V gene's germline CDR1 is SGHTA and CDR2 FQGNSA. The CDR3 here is CASSFWGRDNEQFF. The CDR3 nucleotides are TGTGCCAGCAGCTTCTGGGGGCGTGACAATGAGCAGTTCTTC.

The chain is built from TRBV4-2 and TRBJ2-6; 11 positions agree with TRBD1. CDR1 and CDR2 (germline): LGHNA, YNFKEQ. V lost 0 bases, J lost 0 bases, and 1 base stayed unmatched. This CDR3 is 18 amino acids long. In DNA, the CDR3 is TGTGCCAGCAGCCAAGATGGGACAGGGGGCTCTGGGGCCAACGTCCTGACTTTC. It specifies CASSQDGTGGSGANVLTF.

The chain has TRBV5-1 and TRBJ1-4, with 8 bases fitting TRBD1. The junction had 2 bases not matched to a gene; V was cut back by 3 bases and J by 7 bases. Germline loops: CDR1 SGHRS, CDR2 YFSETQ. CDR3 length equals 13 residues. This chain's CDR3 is CASSWTGTEKLFF. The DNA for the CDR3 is TGCGCCAGCAGCTGGACAGGGACTGAAAAACTGTTTTTT.

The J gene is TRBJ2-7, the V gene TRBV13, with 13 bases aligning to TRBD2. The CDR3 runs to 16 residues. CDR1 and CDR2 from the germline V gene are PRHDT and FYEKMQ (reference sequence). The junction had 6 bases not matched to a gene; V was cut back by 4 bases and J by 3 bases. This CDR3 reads CASSSGLAGTYYEQYF. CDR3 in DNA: TGTGCCAGCAGCTCGGGACTAGCGGGGACTTACTACGAGCAGTACTTC.

CDR3 sequence: CASSFDRVPYEQYF. The DNA of the CDR3 is TGTGCCAGCAGCTTCGACAGGGTCCCCTACGAGCAGTACTTC. The chain joins TRBV7-9 to TRBJ2-7, with TRBD1 matching 7 bases. In germline, CDR1 is SEHNR, CDR2 FQNEAQ (reference sequence). The CDR3 runs 14 residues. V lost 3 bases to trimming and J lost 2 bases; unmatched junction nucleotides: 4.